Listed below are T cell receptor beta chains from one sample, sequenced in a study of control samples from healthy donors and cancer patients. TCRdb's copy holds only in-frame clones and misses some; the assay was immunoSEQ multiplex PCR. The sample yields some 94,000 clones, 85% to 90% seen once. The sequenced sample consisted of blood. The receptors stem from a woman in her forties or fifties in good health. Each CDR3 is given with its conserved first and last residue. D genes are given only for firm matches. The size entry is marked missing in some rows and otherwise reads once, few, many or a size class.

D gene: TRBD1
CDR3 length: 14
V gene: TRBV5-1
J gene: TRBJ2-2
clone size: -
CDR3 protein: CASSGTGNTGELFF
CDR3 DNA: TGCGCCAGCAGCGGGACAGGGAACACCGGGGAGCTGTTTTTT

D gene: -
CDR3 length: 18
V gene: TRBV9
J gene: TRBJ2-1
clone size: -
CDR3 protein: CASSVVPAPPGSYNEQFF
CDR3 DNA: TGTGCCAGCAGCGTAGTCCCCGCTCCGCCGGGCTCCTACAATGAGCAGTTCTTC

D gene: -
CDR3 length: 14
V gene: TRBV18
J gene: TRBJ1-2
clone size: -
CDR3 protein: CASSVFGGTYGYTF
CDR3 DNA: TGTGCCAGCTCAGTATTTGGGGGGACCTATGGCTACACCTTC

D gene: -
CDR3 length: 14
V gene: TRBV6-6
J gene: TRBJ2-7
clone size: once
CDR3 protein: CASSQRTLSYEQYF
CDR3 DNA: TGTGCCAGCAGCCAGCGGACTCTCTCCTACGAGCAGTACTTC

D gene: TRBD1
CDR3 length: 13
V gene: TRBV18
J gene: TRBJ2-7
clone size: -
CDR3 protein: CASSPDRDYEQYF
CDR3 DNA: TGTGCCAGCTCCCCCGACAGGGACTACGAGCAGTACTTC

D gene: -
CDR3 length: 14
V gene: TRBV9
J gene: TRBJ1-5
clone size: -
CDR3 protein: CASSNHNSNQPQHF
CDR3 DNA: TGTGCCAGCAGTAACCATAATAGCAATCAGCCCCAGCATTTT

D gene: -
CDR3 length: 12
V gene: TRBV28
J gene: TRBJ2-7
clone size: -
CDR3 protein: CASQRERYEQYF
CDR3 DNA: TGTGCAAGCCAGAGGGAGCGCTACGAGCAGTACTTC

D gene: TRBD1
CDR3 length: 16
V gene: TRBV6-1
J gene: TRBJ1-2
clone size: -
CDR3 protein: CASSDLPDRGNYGYTF
CDR3 DNA: TGTGCCAGCAGTGACCTCCCGGACAGGGGCAACTATGGCTACACCTTC

D gene: -
CDR3 length: 16
V gene: TRBV3-1/TRBV3-2
J gene: TRBJ1-1
clone size: -
CDR3 protein: CASSSKGGGLNTEAFF
CDR3 DNA: TGTGCCAGCAGCTCAAAGGGTGGGGGCTTGAACACTGAAGCTTTCTTT

D gene: TRBD2
CDR3 length: 14
V gene: TRBV2
J gene: TRBJ2-1
clone size: -
CDR3 protein: CASKGGSRYNEQFF
CDR3 DNA: TGTGCCAGCAAGGGAGGGAGTAGGTACAATGAGCAGTTCTTC

D gene: -
CDR3 length: 13
V gene: TRBV28
J gene: TRBJ1-2
clone size: -
CDR3 protein: CASSLQGLYGYTF
CDR3 DNA: TGTGCCAGCAGTTTGCAGGGACTCTATGGCTACACCTTC

D gene: TRBD2
CDR3 length: 18
V gene: TRBV18
J gene: TRBJ2-1
clone size: -
CDR3 protein: CASSPPRTSGNSYNEQFF
CDR3 DNA: TGTGCCAGCTCACCACCAAGGACTAGCGGGAACTCCTACAATGAGCAGTTCTTC

D gene: -
CDR3 length: 15
V gene: TRBV19
J gene: TRBJ1-2
clone size: -
CDR3 protein: CASSMWGQGVYGYTF
CDR3 DNA: TGTGCCAGTAGTATGTGGGGGCAGGGAGTCTATGGCTACACCTTC

D gene: TRBD2
CDR3 length: 16
V gene: TRBV27
J gene: TRBJ2-5
clone size: -
CDR3 protein: CASSSGLGRGTETQYF
CDR3 DNA: TGTGCCAGCAGTTCGGGACTCGGGAGGGGGACAGAGACCCAGTACTTC

D gene: -
CDR3 length: 15
V gene: TRBV10-1
J gene: TRBJ1-2
clone size: -
CDR3 protein: CASIKVWTANYGYTF
CDR3 DNA: TGCGCCAGCATCAAGGTTTGGACGGCTAACTATGGCTACACCTTC

D gene: -
CDR3 length: 16
V gene: TRBV7-9
J gene: TRBJ1-5
clone size: -
CDR3 protein: CASSLVGHSVYQPQHF
CDR3 DNA: TGTGCCAGCAGCTTAGTCGGACACAGCGTCTATCAGCCCCAGCATTTT

D gene: TRBD2
CDR3 length: 18
V gene: TRBV15
J gene: TRBJ2-2
clone size: -
CDR3 protein: CATSNPRTSGGAIGELFF
CDR3 DNA: TGTGCCACCAGCAACCCTAGGACTAGCGGGGGGGCCATCGGGGAGCTGTTTTTT

D gene: -
CDR3 length: 17
V gene: TRBV6-1
J gene: TRBJ1-3
clone size: few
CDR3 protein: CASSDTFSRYAGNTIYF
CDR3 DNA: TGTGCCAGCAGTGATACCTTTTCCCGGTATGCTGGAAACACCATATATTTT

D gene: TRBD1
CDR3 length: 13
V gene: TRBV7-6
J gene: TRBJ2-5
clone size: -
CDR3 protein: CASSGTGAGTQYF
CDR3 DNA: TGTGCCAGCAGCGGGACAGGGGCTGGGACCCAGTACTTC

D gene: -
CDR3 length: 13
V gene: TRBV7-2
J gene: TRBJ2-7
clone size: -
CDR3 protein: CASSLGPSYEQYF
CDR3 DNA: TGTGCCAGCAGCCTCGGACCGTCTTACGAGCAGTACTTC

D gene: -
CDR3 length: 14
V gene: TRBV7-9
J gene: TRBJ1-5
clone size: -
CDR3 protein: CASSFGDSNQPQHF
CDR3 DNA: TGTGCCAGCAGCTTCGGGGACAGCAATCAGCCCCAGCATTTT

D gene: -
CDR3 length: 16
V gene: TRBV4-3
J gene: TRBJ2-6
clone size: -
CDR3 protein: CASSQEMSSGANVLTF
CDR3 DNA: TGCGCCAGCAGCCAAGAAATGAGCTCTGGGGCCAACGTCCTGACTTTC

D gene: -
CDR3 length: 14
V gene: TRBV28
J gene: TRBJ1-5
clone size: -
CDR3 protein: CAAEPAPLGQPQHF
CDR3 DNA: TGTGCCGCGGAGCCGGCCCCCTTGGGTCAGCCCCAGCATTTT

D gene: -
CDR3 length: 16
V gene: TRBV5-1
J gene: TRBJ1-1
clone size: -
CDR3 protein: CASSPLGGRGNTEAFF
CDR3 DNA: TGCGCCAGCAGCCCTTTGGGGGGCAGAGGGAACACTGAAGCTTTCTTT

D gene: -
CDR3 length: 14
V gene: TRBV10-2
J gene: TRBJ2-7
clone size: -
CDR3 protein: CASIPGQWVYEQYF
CDR3 DNA: TGCGCCAGCATTCCCGGACAGTGGGTCTACGAGCAGTACTTC

D gene: TRBD1
CDR3 length: 17
V gene: TRBV27
J gene: TRBJ1-6
clone size: -
CDR3 protein: CASSLRFRGQVISPLHF
CDR3 DNA: TGTGCCAGCAGTTTACGTTTTCGGGGACAGGTCATATCACCCCTCCACTTT

D gene: TRBD2
CDR3 length: 18
V gene: TRBV13
J gene: TRBJ2-7
clone size: once
CDR3 protein: CASSRSSGSHPAPYEQYF
CDR3 DNA: TGTGCCAGCAGCAGGTCTAGCGGGAGCCACCCGGCCCCCTACGAGCAGTACTTC

D gene: -
CDR3 length: 14
V gene: TRBV7-2
J gene: TRBJ2-7
clone size: -
CDR3 protein: CASSSSSRVYEQYF
CDR3 DNA: TGTGCCAGCAGCTCGTCCTCTCGGGTCTACGAGCAGTACTTC

D gene: -
CDR3 length: 18
V gene: TRBV5-8
J gene: TRBJ2-3
clone size: -
CDR3 protein: CASSLAVFVGTPPDTQYF
CDR3 DNA: TGTGCCAGCAGCTTGGCCGTTTTCGTCGGTACCCCCCCAGATACGCAGTATTTT

D gene: TRBD1
CDR3 length: 15
V gene: TRBV4-1
J gene: TRBJ1-3
clone size: -
CDR3 protein: CASSLQPTGVNTIYF
CDR3 DNA: TGCGCCAGCAGCCTGCAACCGACAGGGGTAAACACCATATATTTT

D gene: -
CDR3 length: 16
V gene: TRBV28
J gene: TRBJ2-6
clone size: -
CDR3 protein: CASSLTLSRGANVLTF
CDR3 DNA: TGTGCCAGCAGTTTAACCCTTAGTAGGGGGGCCAACGTCCTGACTTTC

D gene: -
CDR3 length: 17
V gene: TRBV15
J gene: TRBJ1-4
clone size: -
CDR3 protein: CATSRGPAVATNEKLFF
CDR3 DNA: TGTGCCACCAGCAGAGGTCCGGCAGTTGCAACTAATGAAAAACTGTTTTTT

D gene: -
CDR3 length: 13
V gene: TRBV29-1
J gene: TRBJ2-3
clone size: -
CDR3 protein: CAMYGSFTDTQYF
CDR3 DNA: TGCGCCATGTACGGGAGCTTCACAGATACGCAGTATTTT

D gene: TRBD1
CDR3 length: 16
V gene: TRBV3-1/TRBV3-2
J gene: TRBJ1-2
clone size: -
CDR3 protein: CASSQAGTGLYYGYTF
CDR3 DNA: TGTGCCAGCAGCCAGGCCGGGACAGGACTATACTATGGCTACACCTTC

D gene: -
CDR3 length: 11
V gene: TRBV20-1
J gene: TRBJ1-2
clone size: -
CDR3 protein: CSARGSYGYTF
CDR3 DNA: TGCAGTGCTAGAGGGAGCTATGGCTACACCTTC

D gene: TRBD2
CDR3 length: 15
V gene: TRBV5-4
J gene: TRBJ2-7
clone size: -
CDR3 protein: CASRGGLAESYEQYF
CDR3 DNA: TGTGCCAGCAGGGGCGGACTAGCGGAATCCTACGAGCAGTACTTC

D gene: -
CDR3 length: 14
V gene: TRBV5-1
J gene: TRBJ1-6
clone size: -
CDR3 protein: CASSLGSYNSPLHF
CDR3 DNA: TGCGCCAGCAGCTTGGGCTCCTATAATTCACCCCTCCACTTT

D gene: -
CDR3 length: 17
V gene: TRBV15
J gene: TRBJ1-5
clone size: -
CDR3 protein: CATSRDLASSGNQPQHF
CDR3 DNA: TGTGCCACCAGCAGAGATCTAGCGAGCTCTGGAAATCAGCCCCAGCATTTT

D gene: -
CDR3 length: 15
V gene: TRBV7-9
J gene: TRBJ2-5
clone size: -
CDR3 protein: CASSLGEAPERTQYF
CDR3 DNA: TGTGCCAGCAGCTTAGGGGAGGCGCCGGAGCGAACCCAGTACTTC

D gene: -
CDR3 length: 14
V gene: TRBV10-1
J gene: TRBJ1-1
clone size: -
CDR3 protein: CASSEPTENTEAFF
CDR3 DNA: TGCGCCAGCAGTGAACCGACGGAGAACACTGAAGCTTTCTTT

D gene: TRBD1
CDR3 length: 15
V gene: TRBV14
J gene: TRBJ2-7
clone size: -
CDR3 protein: CASSQAGGAVQGQYF
CDR3 DNA: TGTGCCAGCAGCCAAGCAGGGGGCGCGGTCCAGGGGCAGTACTTC

D gene: TRBD2
CDR3 length: 16
V gene: TRBV20-1
J gene: TRBJ2-5
clone size: -
CDR3 protein: CSANEGAGGRRETQYF
CDR3 DNA: TGCAGTGCTAATGAAGGAGCGGGGGGGCGCCGAGAGACCCAGTACTTC

D gene: -
CDR3 length: 13
V gene: TRBV12-3/TRBV12-4
J gene: TRBJ2-5
clone size: few
CDR3 protein: CASRPPAQETQYF
CDR3 DNA: TGTGCCAGCAGACCACCAGCCCAAGAGACCCAGTACTTC

D gene: -
CDR3 length: 14
V gene: TRBV3-1/TRBV3-2
J gene: TRBJ1-6
clone size: -
CDR3 protein: CASSRPLGNSPLHF
CDR3 DNA: TGTGCCAGCAGCCGGCCCCTGGGAAATTCACCCCTCCACTTT

D gene: TRBD2
CDR3 length: 17
V gene: TRBV27
J gene: TRBJ2-1
clone size: few
CDR3 protein: CASSFRTSGRFPHEQFF
CDR3 DNA: TGTGCCAGCAGTTTTCGAACTAGCGGGAGATTTCCACATGAGCAGTTCTTC

D gene: -
CDR3 length: 15
V gene: TRBV9
J gene: TRBJ1-6
clone size: -
CDR3 protein: CASSVGRQGNSPLHF
CDR3 DNA: TGTGCCAGCAGCGTAGGAAGGCAGGGCAATTCACCCCTCCACTTT

D gene: -
CDR3 length: 14
V gene: TRBV14
J gene: TRBJ2-7
clone size: -
CDR3 protein: CASSQEWAGDEQYF
CDR3 DNA: TGTGCCAGCAGCCAAGAGTGGGCCGGGGACGAGCAGTACTTC

D gene: -
CDR3 length: 14
V gene: TRBV5-4
J gene: TRBJ2-3
clone size: -
CDR3 protein: CAVDTPYSTDTQYF
CDR3 DNA: TGTGCCGTTGACACACCATACAGCACAGATACGCAGTATTTT

D gene: -
CDR3 length: 15
V gene: TRBV7-8
J gene: TRBJ2-5
clone size: -
CDR3 protein: CASSLGAAVQETQYF
CDR3 DNA: TGTGCCAGCAGTTTGGGGGCGGCAGTCCAAGAGACCCAGTACTTC

D gene: TRBD2
CDR3 length: 17
V gene: TRBV7-6
J gene: TRBJ2-5
clone size: -
CDR3 protein: CASRLAGSLLVYETQYF
CDR3 DNA: TGTGCCAGCAGACTAGCGGGATCCCTTCTCGTCTACGAGACCCAGTACTTC

D gene: TRBD1
CDR3 length: 15
V gene: TRBV7-9
J gene: TRBJ2-1
clone size: -
CDR3 protein: CASSLVGGLGNEQFF
CDR3 DNA: TGTGCCAGCAGCTTAGTAGGGGGCTTGGGCAATGAGCAGTTCTTC

D gene: -
CDR3 length: 14
V gene: TRBV28
J gene: TRBJ1-2
clone size: -
CDR3 protein: CASSFAPGRYGYTF
CDR3 DNA: TGTGCCAGCAGTTTCGCCCCCGGGCGGTATGGCTACACCTTC

D gene: -
CDR3 length: 15
V gene: TRBV9
J gene: TRBJ2-4
clone size: -
CDR3 protein: CASSPYTGGGNIQYF
CDR3 DNA: TGTGCCAGCAGCCCCTACACAGGGGGGGGGAACATTCAGTACTTC

D gene: -
CDR3 length: 15
V gene: TRBV5-1
J gene: TRBJ2-7
clone size: -
CDR3 protein: CASSSAGSSSYEQYF
CDR3 DNA: TGCGCCAGCAGCTCTGCCGGGTCAAGCTCCTACGAGCAGTACTTC

D gene: TRBD1
CDR3 length: 13
V gene: TRBV3-1/TRBV3-2
J gene: TRBJ2-3
clone size: -
CDR3 protein: CASVGGGTDTQYF
CDR3 DNA: TGTGCCAGCGTAGGGGGCGGCACAGATACGCAGTATTTT